A few counts support the clone carrying this T cell receptor (beta chain). The target antigen is unknown. Trimming took off 3 bases at V and 3 bases at J, with 12 bases between the two ends. Germline V gene lookup returns CDR1 DFQATT and CDR2 SNEGSKA (reference sequence). The CDR3 has 13 amino acids. The record originates from a study of T cells in Graves' hyperthyroidism and ophthalmopathy. Findings and caveats of the study: The model predicted ophthalmopathy a median approximately 6.3 months before onset. Ophthalmopathy could be told apart from stable hyperthyroidism with a 13 V-J model.

RNA transcripts served as the template for amplifying TCR beta CDR3 regions. HTBI primers were the set used in a first-round RT-PCR of the TCR CDR3. TCRdb passed the multiplex PCR reads through MiXCR, listing each CDR3 protein once. The profile shows about 500,000 distinct CDR3 sequences, roughly a sixth of them singletons. V is TRBV20-1 and J is TRBJ2-7, with D possibly matching TRBD2 (5 bases). This TCR was sampled from a young woman with Graves' ophthalmopathy. Sequencing was done on a sample of blood. CDR3 in amino acids: CSARAGSGYEQYF. In DNA, the CDR3 is TGCAGTGCTAGGGCGGGCTCGGGCTACGAGCAGTACTTC.